This TCR beta chain was identified during a study of cytomegalovirus exposure and HLA in healthy donors. Note on this clone: As yet, its antigen is unknown.

Findings of the study overall: The CMV antigen specificity of a few CMV-associated chains was confirmed through in vitro analysis. Using the classifier, cytomegalovirus status was reportedly diagnosed with high specificity and sensitivity. Several of the most significant clusters appeared linked to common viral pathogens, based on a later analysis. Later findings reportedly placed an Asian-associated ancestry cluster below the approximately 670-donor mean for N-insertions.

Trimming took 5 bases from V and 2 from J, leaving 13 bases between them. This CDR3 is 14 amino acids long. CDR1 LNHDA and CDR2 SQIVND come from the germline V gene (reference sequence). PCR amplification relied on 60 Vbeta primers (plus 13 Jbeta primers). The protocol was immunoSEQ multiplex PCR, while the TCRdb copy is restricted to in-frame clones and leaves out a portion. The top ten hold under 1.5% of the sample, which has over 150,000 clones, about 75% seen once. The TCR sequence derives from a man younger than 35 in good health and CMV-seronegative. The sample consisted of PBMCs. The chain combines TRBV19 with TRBJ2-7, with D possibly matching TRBD2 (6 bases). CDR3 bases: TGTGCCAGTAGTCCCTCTCGGACTACCTACGAGCAGTACTTC. It translates to CASSPSRTTYEQYF.